This TCR beta chain was captured by sequencing in a study of T-cell memory formation after mild COVID-19. Whole-study findings and limits: Day 15 to 85 contracting clones showed balanced CD4/CD8; day 15 to 37 expanders favored CD4+. Within pre-infection memory, some responding clones were found, suggesting cross-reactive memory joined. Largely, contracting CD4+ clones fell within CM and EM, and contracting CD8+ clones within EMRA.

Each CDR3 protein is one row after TCRdb ran MiXCR on the 5' RACE reads. The repertoire holds roughly 89,000 distinct CDR3 sequences, with about 12% as singletons. This CDR3 region has 15 residues. Trimming stripped 0 bases from V and 5 bases from J, with 14 bases between. The germline V gene has CDR1 LGHNA and CDR2 YNFKEQ. This clonotype was counted between two and nine times. No antigen is known for it. The chain is built from TRBV4-2 and TRBJ2-7; D gene uncertain. The receptor's source is an adult woman who had mild COVID-19 (a few samples of this study predate the infection). Cell type and time point are not known. The sample was PBMCs or a T cell subset sorted from them (not recorded which). CDR3 DNA: TGTGCCAGCAGCCAAGACCCCGGAAGGGATGACGAGCAGTACTTC. Its translation: CASSQDPGRDDEQYF.